The rows below give T cell receptor beta chains drawn from one sample of a study of response to subunit inactivated influenza vaccine. One entry per CDR3 protein, called by TCRdb with MiXCR from the RT-PCR reads. The sample holds hundreds of thousands of distinct CDR3 sequences, about a fifth seen once. Sequencing was performed on PBMCs from blood, taken approximately 5 days after vaccination. The source of these receptors is a man in his fifties or sixties who received an inactivated influenza vaccine. CDR3s include the opening cysteine and the closing phenylalanine or tryptophan.

CDR3 protein: CSSLEREFYNEQFF
V gene: TRBV20-1

CDR3 protein: CASSPGATKPYEQYF
V gene: TRBV7-9

CDR3 protein: CSARGTVTNEKLFF
V gene: TRBV20-1

CDR3 protein: CSARDRPAGEYEQYF
V gene: TRBV20-1

CDR3 protein: CASSVVATGNTGELFF
V gene: TRBV9

CDR3 protein: CASSEGDNYGYTF
V gene: TRBV25-1

CDR3 protein: CSASPPRVPTDTQYF
V gene: TRBV20-1

CDR3 protein: CSAPPRGGTYNEQFF
V gene: TRBV20-1

CDR3 protein: CASSAGPGYEQYF
V gene: TRBV9

CDR3 protein: CASSPRTGSGTEAFF
V gene: TRBV4-2

CDR3 protein: CASKPSGGHYNEQFF
V gene: TRBV6-1

CDR3 protein: CASSSGGEGRYEQYF
V gene: TRBV6-5

CDR3 protein: CATSAGTPGAYEQYF
V gene: TRBV15

CDR3 protein: CASSFNSGSSYEQYF
V gene: TRBV7-9

CDR3 protein: CASSFSQSEPFF
V gene: TRBV11-2

CDR3 protein: CASSLFPGARETQYF
V gene: TRBV7-2

CDR3 protein: CASSYPQGSGNQPQHF
V gene: TRBV6-2/TRBV6-3

CDR3 protein: CSVSPWGDNEQFF
V gene: TRBV29-1

CDR3 protein: CASSRAGGGGETQYF
V gene: TRBV12-3/TRBV12-4

CDR3 protein: CASSMTPDNTGELFF
V gene: TRBV6-2/TRBV6-3

CDR3 protein: CASSLSTSTGELFF
V gene: TRBV27

CDR3 protein: CASSLPEGGLETQYF
V gene: TRBV12-3/TRBV12-4

CDR3 protein: CRVGSGGAFEQYF
V gene: TRBV20-1

CDR3 protein: CASSPGQGPWYF
V gene: TRBV7-3

CDR3 protein: CASSPGTFFPYNEQFF
V gene: TRBV6-2/TRBV6-3

CDR3 protein: CASGGFRNTGGLFF
V gene: TRBV6-1

CDR3 protein: CASSLAPGYSYEQYF
V gene: TRBV5-4

CDR3 protein: CASSQAGLAGGNEQFF
V gene: TRBV4-1

CDR3 protein: CASSQELHREQYF
V gene: TRBV4-2

CDR3 protein: CSARDLAGGHKGQYF
V gene: TRBV20-1

CDR3 protein: CSASPGRGLNEQYF
V gene: TRBV20-1

CDR3 protein: CASSSLAVQETQYF
V gene: TRBV6-2/TRBV6-3

CDR3 protein: CATGTDTQYF
V gene: TRBV12-3/TRBV12-4

CDR3 protein: CASSQGLAGSHEQFF
V gene: TRBV4-3

CDR3 protein: CASSVVSAGGPYQETQYF
V gene: TRBV9

CDR3 protein: CASSVIGTFTDTQYF
V gene: TRBV5-1

CDR3 protein: CSAHGAQGISTDTQYF
V gene: TRBV20-1

CDR3 protein: CASSVDFGVGYEQYF
V gene: TRBV9

CDR3 protein: CSARLSGGLYEQYF
V gene: TRBV20-1

CDR3 protein: CASSYGPWGPYEQYF
V gene: TRBV6-2/TRBV6-3